This TCR beta chain derives from a study of cytotoxic CD8 clonotypes in ibrutinib-treated CLL (dated by TCRdb to the early 2020s). Turning to the overall study: In this cohort, approximately 15 patients were treatment-naive and about ten were relapsed/refractory, while some 18 had unmutated IGHV. Every sample from remission and from progressive disease was obtained while the patients were still on ibrutinib. Responses were partial in roughly 24 patients and complete in 2; after median around 72 months follow-up, about 14 stayed in remission and about twelve progressed. On average, each sample yielded 270,000 or so productive templates and around 100,000 productive rearrangements. The response samples were drawn at a median of 12 months into treatment, with a range of roughly 6 to 36 months. Longitudinal samples were available for about 30% of the 86 trial participants. Cryopreserved peripheral blood mononuclear cells were obtained before treatment, at response, and at either sustained remission or disease progression. What the work shows at the level of the full study, not this receptor alone: Public clonotypes were rare and either shrank or stayed stable during treatment, and the rise in clonality at ibrutinib response reflected expansion of private clonotypes. Clonality rose at ibrutinib response, remained stable during sustained remission, and dropped back toward baseline at progression. At baseline, clonality was higher than in age-matched healthy donors and showed a strong correlation with circulating CD8+ T-cell counts. Sampling times were not matched between sustained-remission and progressing patients, and lymph node repertoires were not studied.

Roughly 2 micrograms of genomic DNA were extracted from cryopreserved PBMCs for TCR beta library preparation. High-throughput TCR beta sequencing was performed on longitudinal blood samples from CLL patients receiving ibrutinib monotherapy. The patients took part in an open-label, single-center phase 2 trial of ibrutinib monotherapy. The CDR3, cysteine through phenylalanine, is 14 amino acids long. The sequence is cut down to CDR3 DNA, 42 bases in frame from base 1. CDR1 and CDR2 are read off the germline V gene as SQVTM and ANQGSEA. From V the trimming removes 3 bases and from J it removes 7 bases, while the gene matches leave 4 bases of the junction unaccounted for. As regards this clone: This clone's antigen is unknown. Qualities for individual bases were not recorded, and no much larger clone is one base off.

The goal of deep resolution MiSeq sequencing was a depth between 1 in 1 million and 1 in 200,000 T cells, and coverage averaged 10x per clonotype. TCR beta libraries were generated with the immunoSEQ hsTCRB Kit. On the authors' methods: The data were analyzed with ImmunoSEQ Analyzer and ImmunoSEQ Data Assistant, and V, D and J gene assignments followed IMGT definitions. Clonality was computed as one minus normalized Shannon entropy of productive rearrangement frequencies, ranging from 0 to 1. Only overrepresented clonotypes making up at least 0.05% of the repertoire of each patient were included in the public clonotype analysis. Repertoires from 10 to 15 age-matched healthy donors in immuneACCESS were used as clonality controls. TCRdb's version of the immuneACCESS table is confined to in-frame rearrangements and falls short of the full clone set. An unresolved V gene accounts for under half of the shortfall where checked; the remainder is of unknown origin. The D gene and trimming were derived from the DNA, and the V and J assignments and clone size from that table. This sample holds some 350,000 clones; approximately 67% were observed only once. Of the sample, under 8% falls within the top ten clones.

This clonotype was sampled from a human donor with chronic lymphocytic leukemia. The chain uses TRBV29-1 and TRBJ2-1; 12 bases in the junction line up with TRBD2. Specimen: PBMCs, collected after 36 months of ibrutinib treatment. For the CDR3, the sequence is CSVDRTSGMNEQFF. The nucleotide sequence is given as TGCAGCGTTGATAGGACTAGCGGGATGAATGAGCAGTTCTTC.